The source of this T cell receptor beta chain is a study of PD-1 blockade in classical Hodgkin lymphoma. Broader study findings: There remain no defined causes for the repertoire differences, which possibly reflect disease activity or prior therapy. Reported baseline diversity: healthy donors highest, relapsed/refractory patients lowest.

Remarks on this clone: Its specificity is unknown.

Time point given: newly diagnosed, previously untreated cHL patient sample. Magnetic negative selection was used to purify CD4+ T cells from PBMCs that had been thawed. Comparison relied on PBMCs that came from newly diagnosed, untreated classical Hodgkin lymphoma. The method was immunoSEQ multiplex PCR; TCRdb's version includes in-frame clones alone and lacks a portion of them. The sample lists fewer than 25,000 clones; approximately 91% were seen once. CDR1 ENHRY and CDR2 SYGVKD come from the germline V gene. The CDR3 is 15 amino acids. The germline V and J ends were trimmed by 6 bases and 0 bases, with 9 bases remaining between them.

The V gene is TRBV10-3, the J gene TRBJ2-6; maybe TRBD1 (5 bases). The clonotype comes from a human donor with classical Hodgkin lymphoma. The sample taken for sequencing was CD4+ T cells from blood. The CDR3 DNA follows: TGTGCCATCAGAGACAGAGACTCTGGGGCCAACGTCCTGACTTTC. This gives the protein CAIRDRDSGANVLTF.